These T cell receptor beta chains were read from a single sample in a study of T cell responses to AZD1222 COVID-19 vaccine. This table comes from immunoSEQ multiplex PCR, and its TCRdb copy is limited to in-frame clones, with some not included. The data show approximately 110,000 clones, approximately 87% seen once. This material consisted of peripheral blood, taken on day 0 of AZD1222 vaccination. The receptors were gathered from an adult in good health. Each CDR3 is given with its conserved first and last residue. A D gene is named only where the DNA matches it firmly. The size field is filled for only some rows; it gives once, few, many or a size class.

NA,TRBV18,TRBJ2-7,TRBD2,TGTGCCAGCTCACCGGGGCTAGCGGGAGCCTACGAGCAGTACTTC,CASSPGLAGAYEQYF
NA,TRBV24-1,TRBJ2-1,TRBD2,TGTGCCACCAGTGACCCCGTAAGCGGGAGTCCCTACAATGAGCAGTTCTTC,CATSDPVSGSPYNEQFF
NA,TRBV19,TRBJ2-7,TRBD2,TGTGCCAGTAGTATCCCCCCGACTAGCGGGAGGATCCACGAGCAGTACTTC,CASSIPPTSGRIHEQYF
NA,TRBV19,TRBJ1-2,TRBD1,TGTGCCAGTAATACAGGGGAGTACTATGGCTACACCTTC,CASNTGEYYGYTF
NA,TRBV11-2,TRBJ2-7,NA,TGTGCCAGCAGCTTAGATCGGTATAGTCGGATCTACGAGCAGTACTTC,CASSLDRYSRIYEQYF
NA,TRBV10-3,TRBJ1-1,NA,TGTGCCATCAGACCCGACAGTAACACTGAAGCTTTCTTT,CAIRPDSNTEAFF
NA,TRBV7-8,TRBJ2-1,NA,TGTGCCAGCAGCTTAGATAGAGGGGGGAATGAGCAGTTCTTC,CASSLDRGGNEQFF
NA,TRBV29-1,TRBJ2-1,NA,TGCAGCGTTGAAGGAGGCGGGAAAGTGTCCTACAATGAGCAGTTCTTC,CSVEGGGKVSYNEQFF
NA,TRBV2,TRBJ2-2,NA,TGTGCCAGCATGCAGGGATCAGGCTACACCGGGGAGCTGTTTTTT,CASMQGSGYTGELFF
few,TRBV11-2,TRBJ1-1,NA,TGTGCCAGCAGCTTAGATCCAGGGCCGGCCACTGAAGCTTTCTTT,CASSLDPGPATEAFF
NA,TRBV10-3,TRBJ2-3,NA,TGTGCCACCCGACTAGGCCTCACAGATACGCAGTATTTT,CATRLGLTDTQYF
NA,TRBV3-1/TRBV3-2,TRBJ1-1,TRBD1,TGTGCCAGCAGCCAAGCGTTTCAGGGGGTTAAAGCTTTCTTT,CASSQAFQGVKAFF
few,TRBV3-1/TRBV3-2,TRBJ1-2,NA,TGTGCCAGCAGCCAAGGTCGGATGGGCGGCTACACCTTC,CASSQGRMGGYTF
NA,TRBV18,TRBJ1-2,NA,TGTGCCAGCACAGACAGCGTGGATAATGGCTACACCTTC,CASTDSVDNGYTF
NA,TRBV24-1,TRBJ2-3,TRBD2,TGTGCCACCAGTACTAGCGCGGGCACAGATACGCAGTATTTT,CATSTSAGTDTQYF
NA,TRBV20-1,TRBJ2-6,NA,TGCAGTGCTAGTCCGTCTGGGGCCAACGTCCTGACTTTC,CSASPSGANVLTF
once,TRBV27,TRBJ1-2,NA,TGTGCCAGCAGTTTATCGAGCGGGCCTTCGCGGGGCTACACCTTC,CASSLSSGPSRGYTF
NA,TRBV20-1,TRBJ2-3,NA,TGCAGTGCTAGAGGGGGGGATACGCAGTATTTT,CSARGGDTQYF
NA,TRBV3-1/TRBV3-2,TRBJ2-7,NA,TGTGCCAGCAGCCGCGACAGGATACACTACGAGCAGTACTTC,CASSRDRIHYEQYF
NA,TRBV12-3/TRBV12-4,TRBJ2-2,NA,TGTGCCGTCGGGCGGGTCCCCGGGGAGCTGTTTTTT,CAVGRVPGELFF